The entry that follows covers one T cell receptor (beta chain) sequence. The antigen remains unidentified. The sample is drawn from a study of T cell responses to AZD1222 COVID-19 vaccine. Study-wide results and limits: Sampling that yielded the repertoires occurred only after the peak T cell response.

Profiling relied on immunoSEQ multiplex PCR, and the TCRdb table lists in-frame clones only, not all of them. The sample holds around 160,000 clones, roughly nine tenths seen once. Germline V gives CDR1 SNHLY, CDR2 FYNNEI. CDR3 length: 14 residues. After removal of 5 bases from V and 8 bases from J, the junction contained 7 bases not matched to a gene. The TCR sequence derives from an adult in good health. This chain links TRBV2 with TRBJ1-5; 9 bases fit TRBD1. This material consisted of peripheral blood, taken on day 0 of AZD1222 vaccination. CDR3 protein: CASSRDRGNEPQHF. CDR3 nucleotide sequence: TGTGCCAGCAGTCGCGACAGGGGGAACGAGCCCCAGCATTTT. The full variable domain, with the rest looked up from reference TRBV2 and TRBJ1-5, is EPEVTQTPSHQVTQMGQEVILRCVPISNHLYFYWYRQILGQKVEFLVSFYNNEISEKSEIFDDQFSVERPDGSNFTLKIRSTKLEDSAMYFCASSRDRGNEPQHFGDGTRLSIL.